This is a list of T cell receptor beta chains from one sample in a study of blood T cells in healthy people across ages. Each CDR3 protein gets one entry after TCRdb re-called the 5' RACE reads with MiXCR. The table has approximately 490,000 distinct CDR3 sequences, less than 25% seen once; the top ten hold around 10%. The same data also contributed to another study, on T cells of mothers and their children.

The sequenced sample was blood. Source of these receptors: a boy between 10 and 17 years old in good health. CDR3s include the opening cysteine and the closing phenylalanine or tryptophan. Fields, in order: V gene, J gene, clone size, D gene, CDR3 protein, CDR3 DNA. A D gene is named only where the DNA matches it firmly. Clone size appears in some rows only: once, few, many, or a class for an expanded clone.

TRBV25-1	TRBJ2-6	many	.	CASRLSGANVLTF	TGTGCCAGCAGACTCTCTGGGGCCAACGTCCTGACTTTC
TRBV28	TRBJ2-5	few	TRBD2	CASSSSRSGRRETQYF	TGTGCCAGCAGTTCGTCTCGAAGCGGGAGGCGGGAGACCCAGTACTTC
TRBV12-5	TRBJ2-5	.	.	CASGSHGGTQYF	TGTGCTAGTGGTTCACACGGGGGGACCCAGTACTTC
TRBV5-4	TRBJ1-2	few	.	CASSLDPGDNYGYTF	TGTGCCAGCAGCTTGGATCCGGGGGACAACTATGGCTACACCTTC
TRBV20-1	TRBJ1-4	.	TRBD1	CSAKEQGLDEKLFF	TGCAGTGCTAAGGAACAGGGGCTTGATGAAAAACTGTTTTTT
TRBV7-9	TRBJ2-7	.	TRBD1	CASSPGQRAYEQYF	TGTGCCAGCAGTCCGGGACAGAGAGCCTACGAGCAGTACTTC
TRBV4-1	TRBJ2-7	few	TRBD2	CASSQVIAGYEQYF	TGCGCCAGCAGCCAAGTGATAGCGGGCTACGAGCAGTACTTC
TRBV7-9	TRBJ2-1	.	TRBD1	CASSRTTGLDEQFF	TGTGCCAGCAGCCGGACGACAGGGCTGGATGAGCAGTTCTTC
TRBV27	TRBJ1-5	.	.	CASSPMNNQPQHF	TGTGCCAGCAGCCCTATGAACAATCAGCCCCAGCATTTT
TRBV4-2	TRBJ2-7	few	.	CASSQEAVGQGLTYEQYF	TGTGCCAGCAGCCAAGAGGCCGTTGGGCAGGGGTTAACATACGAGCAGTACTTC
TRBV6-1	TRBJ2-3	.	.	CASSPVGPGVGADTQYF	TGTGCCAGCAGCCCCGTTGGGCCCGGGGTCGGCGCAGATACGCAGTATTTT
TRBV4-3	TRBJ2-7	.	.	CASSRSTPSLSSYEQYF	TGCGCCAGCAGCCGCTCGACGCCGAGCCTAAGCTCCTACGAGCAGTACTTC
TRBV15	TRBJ2-5	.	TRBD1	CATSREWDSQETQYF	TGTGCCACCAGCAGAGAATGGGACAGCCAAGAGACCCAGTACTTC
TRBV6-5	TRBJ2-7	.	.	CASSLNPGPYEQYF	TGTGCCAGCAGCCTTAACCCCGGGCCTTACGAGCAGTACTTC
TRBV12-3/TRBV12-4	TRBJ2-5	.	.	CASSEVLVRETQYF	TGTGCCAGCAGTGAGGTATTGGTGAGGGAGACCCAGTACTTC
TRBV6-1	TRBJ1-1	.	TRBD1	CAISQTGTNTEAFF	TGTGCCATCTCACAGACAGGGACGAACACTGAAGCTTTCTTT
TRBV4-2	TRBJ2-5	.	TRBD2	CASSHAPGLTSGRGMRETQYF	TGTGCCAGCAGCCACGCACCTGGTTTGACTAGCGGGAGGGGGATGAGGGAGACCCAGTACTTC
TRBV10-3	TRBJ2-1	.	TRBD2	CAISGSGAYNEQFF	TGTGCCATCAGTGGCAGCGGGGCCTACAATGAGCAGTTCTTC
TRBV11-3	TRBJ1-5	.	.	CASSLGVGLNQPQHF	TGTGCCAGCAGCTTAGGTGTTGGCCTCAATCAGCCCCAGCATTTT
TRBV4-3	TRBJ2-4	few	TRBD1	CASSQDSPRQGEKNTQYF	TGCGCCAGCAGCCAAGATTCCCCCAGACAGGGGGAAAAAAACACTCAGTACTTC
TRBV28	TRBJ2-7	few	TRBD2	CASVSGDPYEQYF	TGTGCCAGCGTGAGCGGGGATCCCTACGAGCAGTACTTC
TRBV7-9	TRBJ1-2	many	.	CASSFNEAGIYGYTF	TGTGCCAGCAGCTTTAACGAGGCAGGGATCTATGGCTACACCTTC
TRBV11-2	TRBJ1-2	.	.	CASSLEEGYNYGYTF	TGTGCCAGCAGCCTAGAGGAGGGCTATAACTATGGCTACACCTTC
TRBV11-1	TRBJ2-7	few	TRBD2	CASRPRGAFYEQYF	TGTGCCAGCCGACCGCGGGGGGCGTTCTACGAGCAGTACTTC
TRBV7-2	TRBJ2-5	few	TRBD1	CASSFTPGTASF	TGTGCCAGCAGCTTTACCCCCGGGACAGCTAGCTTC
TRBV29-1	TRBJ1-4	.	TRBD1	CSAEGTGGEKLFF	TGCAGCGCCGAGGGGACAGGCGGGGAAAAACTGTTTTTT
TRBV2	TRBJ2-6	.	.	CASSEGGTGANVLTF	TGTGCCAGCAGTGAAGGGGGAACTGGGGCCAACGTCCTGACTTTC
TRBV4-3	TRBJ2-3	.	.	CASSQGEGDTQYF	TGCGCCAGCAGCCAAGGGGAAGGAGATACGCAGTATTTT
TRBV6-6	TRBJ2-4	few	.	CASSLSSKNIQHF	TGTGCCAGCAGTTTAAGCTCAAAAAACATTCAGCACTTC
TRBV6-2/TRBV6-3	TRBJ2-3	.	.	CASSWRRDTDTQYF	TGTGCCAGCAGTTGGCGTCGAGACACAGATACGCAGTATTTT
TRBV29-1	TRBJ2-5	few	.	CSVEFQTQYF	TGCAGCGTTGAGTTTCAGACCCAGTACTTC
TRBV5-6	TRBJ2-7	.	TRBD1	CASRKDRGAWSAGTYEQYF	TGTGCCAGCAGAAAGGACAGGGGAGCCTGGTCTGCAGGTACCTACGAGCAGTACTTC
TRBV13	TRBJ2-7	many	.	CASSWVRGPVREQYF	TGTGCCAGCAGCTGGGTTCGAGGACCCGTCCGCGAGCAGTACTTC
TRBV27	TRBJ1-4	few	TRBD1	CASSLFPGQVREKLFF	TGTGCCAGCAGCCTTTTCCCGGGACAGGTGCGTGAAAAACTGTTTTTT
TRBV29-1	TRBJ2-5	few	.	CSVAGRRETQYF	TGCAGCGTAGCGGGTCGCCGAGAGACCCAGTACTTC
TRBV12-3/TRBV12-4	TRBJ2-1	.	TRBD2	CASSPGTSGSRVHEQFF	TGTGCCAGCAGTCCCGGGACTAGCGGGAGCCGGGTACATGAGCAGTTCTTC
TRBV11-2	TRBJ2-7	few	TRBD1	CASKTTGRYEQYF	TGTGCCAGCAAGACGACAGGGCGCTACGAGCAGTACTTC
TRBV12-3/TRBV12-4	TRBJ1-5	.	TRBD1	CASRGTGSNQPQHF	TGTGCCAGCAGGGGGACAGGGAGCAATCAGCCCCAGCATTTT
TRBV5-1	TRBJ1-3	few	.	CASSPAGDPSGNTIYF	TGCGCCAGCAGCCCGGCGGGGGACCCATCGGGAAACACCATATATTTT
TRBV29-1	TRBJ2-3	few	.	CSARVFLTGTDTQYF	TGCAGCGCCCGGGTCTTTCTAACCGGCACAGATACGCAGTATTTT
TRBV20-1	TRBJ2-2	.	.	CSAMDTGELFF	TGCAGTGCCATGGATACCGGGGAGCTGTTTTTT
TRBV19	TRBJ2-1	.	.	CASGGYNEQFF	TGTGCCTCCGGCGGATACAATGAGCAGTTCTTC
TRBV19	TRBJ1-1	.	.	CASSWGGYTEAFF	TGTGCCAGTAGTTGGGGCGGCTACACTGAAGCTTTCTTT
TRBV4-1	TRBJ2-7	once	.	CASSQGVVAYEQYF	TGCGCCAGCAGCCAAGGCGTCGTGGCCTACGAGCAGTACTTC
TRBV5-1	TRBJ2-6	.	.	CASSLQGTANVLTF	TGCGCCAGCAGCTTGCAGGGGACTGCCAACGTCCTGACTTTC
TRBV12-3/TRBV12-4	TRBJ2-6	.	.	CASRDWGVGANVLTF	TGTGCCAGCAGAGATTGGGGGGTTGGGGCCAACGTCCTGACTTTC
TRBV29-1	TRBJ2-7	.	.	CSVENRDLTYEQYF	TGCAGCGTTGAAAACCGGGACCTTACCTACGAGCAGTACTTC
TRBV5-1	TRBJ2-5	.	.	CASSLSRVEGSGAQETQYF	TGCGCCAGCAGCTTGAGCAGGGTAGAGGGGTCAGGGGCTCAAGAGACCCAGTACTTC
TRBV5-1	TRBJ2-5	.	TRBD1	CASSFNRGLETQYF	TGCGCCAGCAGCTTCAACAGGGGGTTGGAGACCCAGTACTTC
TRBV28	TRBJ1-1	.	.	CASSLFSGGLEAFF	TGTGCCAGCAGTTTATTTTCCGGGGGACTTGAAGCTTTCTTT
TRBV28	TRBJ2-7	many	.	CASSSKTGGVDEQYF	TGTGCCAGCAGTTCCAAGACAGGCGGAGTTGACGAGCAGTACTTC
TRBV6-5	TRBJ2-7	few	.	CASSYANSYEQYF	TGTGCCAGCAGTTATGCCAATTCCTACGAGCAGTACTTC
TRBV15	TRBJ2-1	few	TRBD1	CATRPYPGGGEQFF	TGTGCCACCAGGCCCTATCCAGGGGGCGGTGAGCAGTTCTTC
TRBV3-1	TRBJ2-1	.	.	CASSQGQVYEQFF	TGTGCCAGCAGCCAGGGGCAGGTATATGAGCAGTTCTTC